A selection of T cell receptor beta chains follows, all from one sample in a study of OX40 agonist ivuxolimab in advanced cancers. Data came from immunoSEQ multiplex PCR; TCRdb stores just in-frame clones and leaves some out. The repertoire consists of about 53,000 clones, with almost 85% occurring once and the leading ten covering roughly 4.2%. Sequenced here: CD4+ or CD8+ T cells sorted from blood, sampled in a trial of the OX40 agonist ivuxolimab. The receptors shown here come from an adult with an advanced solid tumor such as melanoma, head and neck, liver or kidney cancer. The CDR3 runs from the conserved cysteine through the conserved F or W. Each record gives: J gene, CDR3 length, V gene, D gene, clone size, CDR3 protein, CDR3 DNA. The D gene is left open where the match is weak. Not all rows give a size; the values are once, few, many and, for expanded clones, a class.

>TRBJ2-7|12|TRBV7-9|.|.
CASSLSSYEQYF
TGTGCCAGCAGCTTATCCAGTTACGAGCAGTACTTC
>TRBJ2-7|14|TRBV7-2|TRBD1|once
CASSLRQGGYEQYF
TGTGCCAGCAGCCTGCGACAGGGGGGCTACGAGCAGTACTTC
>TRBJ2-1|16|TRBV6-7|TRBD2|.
CASSYTGTSGKDEQFF
TGTGCCAGCAGTTACACCGGGACTAGCGGGAAGGATGAGCAGTTCTTC
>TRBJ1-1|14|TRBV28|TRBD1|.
CASSLHGQGTEAFF
TGTGCCAGCAGTTTACACGGACAGGGCACTGAAGCTTTCTTT
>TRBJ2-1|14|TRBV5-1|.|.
CASSLQSSYNEQFF
TGCGCCAGCAGCTTACAGAGCTCCTACAATGAGCAGTTCTTC
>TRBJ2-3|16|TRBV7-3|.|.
CASSSRGPGAGDTQYF
TGTGCCAGCAGCTCACGGGGGCCGGGAGCGGGAGATACGCAGTATTTT
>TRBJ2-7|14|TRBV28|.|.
CASSLVGSSYEQYF
TGTGCCAGCAGTTTAGTAGGCAGCTCCTACGAGCAGTACTTC
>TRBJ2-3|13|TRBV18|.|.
CASSPPDLDTQYF
TGTGCCAGCTCACCACCCGACTTAGATACGCAGTATTTT
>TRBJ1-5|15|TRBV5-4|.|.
CASSLGHNSNQPQHF
TGTGCCAGCAGCTTGGGACACAATAGCAATCAGCCCCAGCATTTT
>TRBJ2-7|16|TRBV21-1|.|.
CASSKSGLAGGNEQYF
TGTGCCAGCAGCAAAAGCGGACTAGCGGGAGGAAACGAGCAGTACTTC
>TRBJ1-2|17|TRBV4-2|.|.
CASSQDISRRFNYGYTF
TGTGCCAGCAGCCAAGATATAAGCAGGCGGTTTAACTATGGCTACACCTTC
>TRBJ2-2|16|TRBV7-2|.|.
CASSLAVGVGAGELFF
TGTGCCAGCAGCTTAGCAGTCGGGGTGGGAGCCGGGGAGCTGTTTTTT
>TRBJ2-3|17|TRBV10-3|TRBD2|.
CAISESMASGFADTQYF
TGTGCCATCAGTGAGTCGATGGCTAGCGGGTTTGCAGATACGCAGTATTTT
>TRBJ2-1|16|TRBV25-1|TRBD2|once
CASSEYWSGRAGEQFF
TGTGCCAGCAGTGAATATTGGAGCGGGAGGGCCGGTGAGCAGTTCTTC
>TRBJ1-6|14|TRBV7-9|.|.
CASSSKSQGSPLHF
TGTGCCAGCAGCTCGAAATCTCAGGGTTCACCCCTCCACTTT
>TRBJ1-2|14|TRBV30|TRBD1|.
CAWSGQGALGGYTF
TGTGCCTGGAGTGGACAGGGGGCATTAGGTGGCTACACCTTC
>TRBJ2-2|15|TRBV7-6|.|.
CASSSLRANTGELFF
TGTGCCAGCAGCTCCCTGCGGGCAAACACCGGGGAGCTGTTTTTT
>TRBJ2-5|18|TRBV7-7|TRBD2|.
CASSPQGGGLAGRETQYF
TGTGCCAGCAGCCCACAAGGCGGGGGACTAGCGGGGCGAGAGACCCAGTACTTC
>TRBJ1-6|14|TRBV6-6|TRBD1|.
CASSSRTGVSPLHF
TGTGCCAGCAGTTCGAGGACAGGGGTTTCACCCCTCCACTTT
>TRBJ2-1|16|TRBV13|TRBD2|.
CASSSTSGEPYNEQFF
TGTGCCAGCAGTTCGACTAGCGGGGAGCCCTACAATGAGCAGTTCTTC
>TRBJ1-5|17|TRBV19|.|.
CASHPDQGRAGNQPQHF
TGTGCCAGTCACCCAGACCAGGGCCGGGCGGGCAATCAGCCCCAGCATTTT
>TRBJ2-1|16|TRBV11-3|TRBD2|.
CASSLGGPSGRQAQFF
TGTGCCAGCAGCTTAGGTGGGCCTAGCGGGAGGCAAGCGCAGTTCTTC
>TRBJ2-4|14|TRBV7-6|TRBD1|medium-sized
CASSETTGGNIQYF
TGTGCCAGCAGCGAAACAACAGGGGGTAACATTCAGTACTTC
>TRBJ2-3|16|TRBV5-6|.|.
CASSLAGIQGTDTQYF
TGTGCCAGCAGCTTAGCCGGGATACAGGGTACAGATACGCAGTATTTT
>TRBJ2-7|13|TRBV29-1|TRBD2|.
CSVRPGGSYEQYF
TGCAGCGTTCGTCCGGGAGGGTCCTACGAGCAGTACTTC
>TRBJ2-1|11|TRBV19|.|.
CASSIIDEQFF
TGTGCCAGTAGTATTATCGATGAGCAGTTCTTC
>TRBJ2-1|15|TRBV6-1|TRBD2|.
CASTRLAGGFNEQFF
TGTGCCAGCACCAGACTAGCGGGCGGCTTCAATGAGCAGTTCTTC
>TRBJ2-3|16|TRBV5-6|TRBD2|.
CASSQGLAGVRDTQYF
TGTGCCAGCAGCCAGGGACTAGCGGGAGTGAGAGATACGCAGTATTTT
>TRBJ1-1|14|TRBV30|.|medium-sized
CAWGRAALNTEAFF
TGTGCCTGGGGGCGGGCAGCGTTGAACACTGAAGCTTTCTTT
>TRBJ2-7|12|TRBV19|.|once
CASSITRSEQYF
TGTGCCAGTAGTATAACCAGAAGCGAGCAGTACTTC
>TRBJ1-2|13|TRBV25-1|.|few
CASSETAYRGYTF
TGTGCCAGCAGTGAAACAGCCTATCGTGGCTACACCTTC
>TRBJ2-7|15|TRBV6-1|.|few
CASRLGGQYSYEQYF
TGTGCCAGCAGGCTTGGGGGGCAGTACTCCTACGAGCAGTACTTC
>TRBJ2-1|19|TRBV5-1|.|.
CASSLGGELYIASYNEQFF
TGCGCCAGCAGCTTAGGGGGGGAGCTATATATTGCCTCCTACAATGAGCAGTTCTTC
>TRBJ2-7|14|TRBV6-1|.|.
CASSGPRGGYEQYF
TGTGCCAGCAGTGGCCCCCGAGGGGGATACGAGCAGTACTTC
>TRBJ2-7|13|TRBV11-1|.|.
CASSPHRAYEQYF
TGTGCCAGCAGCCCGCACAGGGCCTACGAGCAGTACTTC
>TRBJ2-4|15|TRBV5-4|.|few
CASSHNLIAKNIQYF
TGTGCCAGCAGCCACAATCTAATAGCCAAAAACATTCAGTACTTC
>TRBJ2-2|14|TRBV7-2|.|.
CASSLSGLAGELFF
TGTGCCAGCAGCTTATCCGGCTTAGCCGGGGAGCTGTTTTTT
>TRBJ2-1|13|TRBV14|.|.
CASSQAVFREQFF
TGTGCCAGCAGCCAAGCTGTGTTTCGTGAGCAGTTCTTC
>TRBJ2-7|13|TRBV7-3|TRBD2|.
CASSSGLAGEQYF
TGTGCCAGCAGCTCCGGACTAGCAGGCGAGCAGTACTTC
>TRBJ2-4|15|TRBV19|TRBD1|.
CASSRKTGASDIQYF
TGTGCCAGTAGTAGAAAAACAGGGGCGTCGGACATTCAGTACTTC
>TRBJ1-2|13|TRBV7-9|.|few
CASSSDGNYGYTF
TGTGCCAGCAGTTCCGACGGGAACTATGGCTACACCTTC
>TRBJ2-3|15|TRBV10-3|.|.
CAISESPAGADTQYF
TGTGCCATCAGTGAGTCCCCAGCGGGCGCAGATACGCAGTATTTT
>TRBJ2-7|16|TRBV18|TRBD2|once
CASSPLISGSSYEQYF
TGTGCCAGCTCACCACTTATTAGCGGGTCCTCCTACGAGCAGTACTTC
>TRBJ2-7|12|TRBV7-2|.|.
CASSPAGGEQYF
TGTGCCAGCAGCCCCGCCGGGGGCGAGCAGTACTTC
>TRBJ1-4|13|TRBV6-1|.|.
CASTGSLNEKLFF
TGTGCCAGCACGGGCAGCTTGAATGAAAAACTGTTTTTT
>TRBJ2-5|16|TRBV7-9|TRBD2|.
CASSSTIAGGPETQYF
TGTGCCAGCAGCTCAACCATAGCGGGAGGGCCGGAGACCCAGTACTTC
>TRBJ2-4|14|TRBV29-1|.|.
CSAQDPVAKNIQYF
TGCAGCGCTCAAGACCCCGTAGCCAAAAACATTCAGTACTTC
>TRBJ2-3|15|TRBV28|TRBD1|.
CASSRPGQGAGLQYF
TGTGCCAGCAGTCGGCCGGGACAGGGGGCCGGTTTGCAGTATTTT
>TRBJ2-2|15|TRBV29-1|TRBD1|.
CSVDNGQANTGELFF
TGCAGCGTTGATAATGGACAGGCGAACACCGGGGAGCTGTTTTTT
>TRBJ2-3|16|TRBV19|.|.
CASSILTGPGTDTQYF
TGTGCCAGTAGTATATTGACAGGCCCAGGCACAGATACGCAGTATTTT